Following are 19 T cell receptor beta chains from one sample sequenced in a study of beta chain features in type 1 diabetes (dated by TCRdb to the late 2010s). Antigen specificity for these receptors is unknown. What the research found in general, with its limitations: Type 1 diabetes patients showed a moderate but significant shortening of TCRB CDR3 length in all four CD4+ subsets.

Receptor libraries were prepared by the immunoSEQ multiplex PCR assay. The entire isolated RNA was reverse transcribed using the High Capacity cDNA Reverse Transcription Kit, and thus expressed TCRB transcripts were sequenced. In TCRdb, the immuneACCESS table is reduced to in-frame sequences with V and J assigned. These tables do not hold every clone; where another copy was compared, an unresolved V gene accounts for under half, and the others remain unexplained. The sample records fewer than 300,000 clones, roughly a tenth of which are singletons. The ten largest clones represent around 0.017% of the sample. The specimen sequenced was naive CD4+ T cells from blood. The cell subset or site label on this specimen signifies: true naive CD4+ T cells. All receptors derive from a man between 25 and 39 years old with type 1 diabetes.

This clone was seen a handful of times. This chain joins TRBV9 and TRBJ1-2; possible D gene TRBD1, 6 bases. Germline CDR1 is SGDLS and CDR2 is YYNGEE. V gave up 3 bases and J gave up 3 bases, with 12 bases separating them. CDR3 length equals 14 residues. CDR3 nucleotides: TGTGCCAGCAGCGCCCGGGGGGCGGACTATGGCTACACCTTC. This sequence encodes CASSARGADYGYTF.

This clone was observed a handful of times. The chain links TRBV18 to TRBJ1-1; D is unclear. Trimming removed 5 bases from V and 1 base from J, with 8 bases in between. Germline V gives CDR1 KGHSH, CDR2 LQKENI. The CDR3 has 13 residues. CDR3 loop: CASSEGRNTEAFF. In DNA, the CDR3 is TGTGCCAGCTCAGAGGGCAGGAACACTGAAGCTTTCTTT.

The gene calls are TRBV28 and TRBJ2-1, with 9 bases lining up with TRBD2. V lost 6 bases to trimming and J lost 0 bases; unmatched junction nucleotides: 6. Germline CDR1 is MDHEN and CDR2 is SYDVKM. The CDR3 sequence is 16 residues long. This CDR3 reads CASRGLAAPSYNEQFF. The CDR3 DNA is TGTGCCAGCAGGGGACTAGCAGCCCCCTCCTACAATGAGCAGTTCTTC.

The chain carries TRBV9 and TRBJ1-5; maybe TRBD1 (5 bases). This CDR3 region has 15 residues. The germline V and J ends were trimmed by 4 bases and 11 bases, with 22 bases remaining between them. Per germline, CDR1 SGDLS and CDR2 YYNGEE. CDR3 region: CASSFGGEGSSAQHF. The CDR3 DNA reads as TGTGCCAGCAGCTTCGGAGGGGAGGGGAGTTCGGCCCAGCATTTT. Filled out from reference TRBV9 and TRBJ1-5, the complete variable domain reads DSGVTQTPKHLITATGQRVTLRCSPRSGDLSVYWYQQSLDQGLQFLIQYYNGEERAKGNILERFSAQQFPDLHSELNLSSLELGDSALYFCASSFGGEGSSAQHFGDGTRLSIL.

This clone was found a few times. CDR3 nucleotide sequence: TGTGCCAGCAGCGATACAGGGACCAATGAGCAGTTCTTC. Protein: CASSDTGTNEQFF. V gene TRBV28 combines with J gene TRBJ2-1; D perhaps matches TRBD1 (6 bases). This CDR3 comprises 13 residues. Trimming pared 6 bases from V and 6 bases from J, leaving 12 bases between. Germline assignment: CDR1 MDHEN and CDR2 SYDVKM.

This clone has only a few counts. The chain carries TRBV15 and TRBJ1-4; D perhaps matches TRBD1 (6 bases). The CDR3 has 14 amino acids. CDR1 LNHNV and CDR2 YYDKDF come from the germline V gene (reference sequence). Trimming removed 1 base from V and 6 bases from J, with 9 bases in between. DNA for the CDR3: TGTGCCACCAGCAGAGCAGGGGCAGATGAAAAACTGTTTTTT. It translates to CATSRAGADEKLFF.

The chain couples TRBV30 to TRBJ2-2, with D tentatively TRBD1 (8 bases). The length of the CDR3 is 17 residues. CDR1 is GTSNPN and CDR2 is SVGIG in the germline V gene (reference sequence). Trimming shortened V by 3 bases and J by 0 bases, and 17 bases separated the two germline ends. CDR3 amino acids: CAWRPRGRGPNTGELFF. The CDR3 coding sequence is TGTGCCTGGAGGCCCAGGGGGCGGGGGCCGAACACCGGGGAGCTGTTTTTT.

The gene calls are TRBV29-1 and TRBJ2-5, with TRBD1 matching 8 bases. V lost 7 bases and J lost 5; bases outside the gene matches: 6. In germline, CDR1 is SQVTM, CDR2 ANQGSEA. This CDR3 comprises 12 residues. The CDR3 coding sequence is TGCAGCGGGAGACAGGGGAGCGAGACCCAGTACTTC. It is translated as CSGRQGSETQYF.

This clone was seen more than once but under ten times. This sequence joins TRBV5-1 and TRBJ1-2; TRBD1 matches 7 bases. The CDR3 is 14 residues long. The germline V gene has CDR1 SGHRS and CDR2 YFSETQ. The trim removed 4 bases at V and 2 bases at J, leaving 5 bases unmatched. The chain's CDR3 is CASSLGQENYGYTF. In nucleotides, the CDR3 is TGCGCCAGCAGCCTCGGACAGGAGAACTATGGCTACACCTTC.

This clone was picked up a small number of times. This CDR3 is CASSLVLRMYQETQYF. The CDR3 DNA follows: TGTGCCAGCAGCTTGGTGCTCAGGATGTACCAAGAGACCCAGTACTTC. The genes are TRBV5-5 and TRBJ2-5; D unclear. Trimming took off 0 bases at V and 0 bases at J, with 12 bases between the two ends. The germline V gene has CDR1 SGHKS and CDR2 YYEKEE (reference sequence). CDR3 length: 16 amino acids. The variable domain in full, with the rest retrieved from reference TRBV5-5 and TRBJ2-5, is DAGVTQSPTHLIKTRGQQVTLRCSPISGHKSVSWYQQVLGQGPQFIFQYYEKEERGRGNFPDRFSARQFPNYSSELNVNALLLGDSALYLCASSLVLRMYQETQYFGPGTRLLVL.

The gene calls are TRBV2 and TRBJ2-3; TRBD2 matches 7 bases. The CDR3 covers 14 residues. V lost 8 bases and J lost 6; bases outside the gene matches: 11. Germline loops: CDR1 SNHLY, CDR2 FYNNEI. In DNA, the CDR3 is TGTGCCAGCCACTTCGGTCAGGGAGGGGATACGCAGTATTTT. Amino acids: CASHFGQGGDTQYF.

The gene calls are TRBV7-2 and TRBJ2-7, with D possibly TRBD2 on 6 matching bases. This CDR3 contains 15 residues. V lost 5 bases and J lost 6, with 20 bases in between. Germline V gene lookup returns CDR1 SGHTA and CDR2 FQGNSA. CDR3 loop: CASSPSDPTLSEQYF. Here the CDR3 DNA reads TGTGCCAGCAGCCCTAGCGACCCCACCCTCTCCGAGCAGTACTTC.

The table lists this clone with a few counts. The V gene is TRBV6-5, the J gene TRBJ2-7; D perhaps matches TRBD2 (6 bases). CDR1 MNHEY and CDR2 SVGAGI come from the germline V gene. V was trimmed by 7 bases and J by 6 bases, leaving 13 bases between them. CDR3 size: 12 residues. The CDR3 sequence is CASTPRGGEQYF. CDR3 nucleotide sequence: TGTGCCAGCACCCCGAGGGGAGGCGAGCAGTACTTC.

In this sample, this clone turned up a few times. The chain's CDR3 is CASSRSGNTEAFF. Here the CDR3 DNA reads TGTGCCAGCAGCCGCTCGGGGAACACTGAAGCTTTCTTT. The chain uses TRBV7-9 and TRBJ1-1; no clear D. Trimming stripped 5 bases from V and 1 base from J, with 8 bases between. Per germline, CDR1 SEHNR and CDR2 FQNEAQ (reference sequence). This CDR3 spans 13 amino acids.

The chain links TRBV12-5 to TRBJ2-3, with TRBD2 matching 12 bases. This CDR3 spans 16 amino acids. Trimming at V came to 4 bases and at J to 1 base, leaving 3 bases not matched to a gene. Germline assignment: CDR1 LGHNT and CDR2 FRNRAP. CDR3 protein: CASGSWTSGGTDTQYF. For the CDR3, the DNA is TGTGCTAGTGGTTCCTGGACTAGCGGGGGCACAGATACGCAGTATTTT.

The rearrangement joins TRBV6-5 to TRBJ2-1, with TRBD1 as a possible D gene (6 bases). CDR3 size: 12 residues. Trimming cost V 5 bases and J 11 bases, with 13 bases left between them. Germline V gene sequence: CDR1 MNHEY, CDR2 SVGAGI. CDR3 in DNA: TGTGCCAGCAGTCCCACAGGGTTCAAGCAGTTCTTC. Translated: CASSPTGFKQFF.

The sample holds a few counts of this clone. The chain links TRBV9 to TRBJ2-7; 10 bases agree with TRBD2. V lost 5 bases to trimming and J lost 5 bases; unmatched junction nucleotides: 1. Germline lookup yields CDR1 SGDLS and CDR2 YYNGEE. The CDR3 contains 12 residues. For the CDR3, the DNA is TGTGCCAGCAGAGCGGGGGGGGACGAGCAGTACTTC. Translated: CASRAGGDEQYF.

J is TRBJ1-1 and V is TRBV7-2, with TRBD1 as a possible D gene (5 bases). Trimming removed 3 bases at V and 2 bases at J, with 13 bases between. Germline CDR1 and CDR2: SGHTA and FQGNSA. There are 15 residues in the CDR3. CDR3 in DNA: TGTGCCAGCAGCTTTAACGGACAATTCAACACTGAAGCTTTCTTT. Its protein is CASSFNGQFNTEAFF. Drawing the rest from reference TRBV7-2 and TRBJ1-1, the complete variable domain is GAGVSQSPSNKVTEKGKDVELRCDPISGHTALYWYRQSLGQGLEFLIYFQGNSAPDKSGLPSDRFSAERTGGSVSTLTIQRTQQEDSAVYLCASSFNGQFNTEAFFGQGTRLTVV.

In the case of this clone: This CDR3 is also generated by other DNA sequences in the sample. V is TRBV11-2 and J is TRBJ2-1; D is unresolved. Trimming removed 0 bases at V and 5 bases at J, with 5 bases between. CDR1 SGHAT and CDR2 FQNNGV come from the germline V gene. The CDR3 extends over 13 amino acids. The CDR3 here is CASSLDRDNEQFF. The CDR3 DNA is TGTGCCAGCAGCTTAGATAGAGACAATGAGCAGTTCTTC.